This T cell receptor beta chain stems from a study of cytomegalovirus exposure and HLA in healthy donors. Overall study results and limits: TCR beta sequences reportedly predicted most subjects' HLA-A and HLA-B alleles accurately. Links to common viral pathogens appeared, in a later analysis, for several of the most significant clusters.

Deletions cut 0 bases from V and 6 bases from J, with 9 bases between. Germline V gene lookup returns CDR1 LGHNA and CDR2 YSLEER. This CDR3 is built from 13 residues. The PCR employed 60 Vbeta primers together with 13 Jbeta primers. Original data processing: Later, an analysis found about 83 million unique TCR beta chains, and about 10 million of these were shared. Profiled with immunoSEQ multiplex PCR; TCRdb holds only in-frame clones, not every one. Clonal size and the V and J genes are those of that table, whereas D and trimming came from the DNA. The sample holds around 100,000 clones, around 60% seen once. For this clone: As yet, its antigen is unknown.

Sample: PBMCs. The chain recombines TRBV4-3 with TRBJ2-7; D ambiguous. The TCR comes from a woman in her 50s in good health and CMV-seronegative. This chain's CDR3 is CASSQDRLAEQYF. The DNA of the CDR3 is TGCGCCAGCAGCCAAGATCGCCTGGCCGAGCAGTACTTC.